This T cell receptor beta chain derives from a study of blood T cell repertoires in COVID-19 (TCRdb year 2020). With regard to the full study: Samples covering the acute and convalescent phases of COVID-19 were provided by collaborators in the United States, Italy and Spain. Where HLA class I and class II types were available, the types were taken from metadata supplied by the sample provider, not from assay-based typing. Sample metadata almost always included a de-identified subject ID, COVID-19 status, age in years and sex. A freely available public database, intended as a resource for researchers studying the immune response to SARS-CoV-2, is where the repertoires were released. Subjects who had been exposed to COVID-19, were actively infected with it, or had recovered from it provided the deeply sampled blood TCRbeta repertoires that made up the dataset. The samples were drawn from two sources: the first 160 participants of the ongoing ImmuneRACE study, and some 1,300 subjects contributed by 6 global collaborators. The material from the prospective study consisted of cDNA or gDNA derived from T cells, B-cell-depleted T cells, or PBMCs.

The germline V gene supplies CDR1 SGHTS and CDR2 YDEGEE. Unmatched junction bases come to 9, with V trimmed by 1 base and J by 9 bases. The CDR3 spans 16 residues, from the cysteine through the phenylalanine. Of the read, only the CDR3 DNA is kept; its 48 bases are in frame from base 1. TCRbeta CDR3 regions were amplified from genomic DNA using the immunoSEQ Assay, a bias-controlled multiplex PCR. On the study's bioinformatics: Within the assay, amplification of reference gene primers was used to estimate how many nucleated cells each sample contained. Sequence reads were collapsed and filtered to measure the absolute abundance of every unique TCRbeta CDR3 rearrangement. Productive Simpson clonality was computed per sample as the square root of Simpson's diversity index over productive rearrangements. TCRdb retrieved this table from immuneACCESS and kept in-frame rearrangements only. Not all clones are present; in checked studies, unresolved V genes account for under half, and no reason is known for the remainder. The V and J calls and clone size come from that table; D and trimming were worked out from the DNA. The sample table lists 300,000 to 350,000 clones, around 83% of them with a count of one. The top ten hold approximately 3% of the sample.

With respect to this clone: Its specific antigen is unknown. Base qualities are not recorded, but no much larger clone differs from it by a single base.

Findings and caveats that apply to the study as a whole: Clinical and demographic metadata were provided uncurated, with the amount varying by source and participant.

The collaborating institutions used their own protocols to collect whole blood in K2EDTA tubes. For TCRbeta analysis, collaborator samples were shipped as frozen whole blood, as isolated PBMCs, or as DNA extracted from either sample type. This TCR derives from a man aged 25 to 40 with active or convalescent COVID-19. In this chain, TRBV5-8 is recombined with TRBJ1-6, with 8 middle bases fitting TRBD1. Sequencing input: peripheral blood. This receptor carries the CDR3 CASSLYQGAGSSPLHF. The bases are TGTGCCAGCAGCTTGTATCAGGGGGCTGGTAGTTCACCCCTCCACTTT.